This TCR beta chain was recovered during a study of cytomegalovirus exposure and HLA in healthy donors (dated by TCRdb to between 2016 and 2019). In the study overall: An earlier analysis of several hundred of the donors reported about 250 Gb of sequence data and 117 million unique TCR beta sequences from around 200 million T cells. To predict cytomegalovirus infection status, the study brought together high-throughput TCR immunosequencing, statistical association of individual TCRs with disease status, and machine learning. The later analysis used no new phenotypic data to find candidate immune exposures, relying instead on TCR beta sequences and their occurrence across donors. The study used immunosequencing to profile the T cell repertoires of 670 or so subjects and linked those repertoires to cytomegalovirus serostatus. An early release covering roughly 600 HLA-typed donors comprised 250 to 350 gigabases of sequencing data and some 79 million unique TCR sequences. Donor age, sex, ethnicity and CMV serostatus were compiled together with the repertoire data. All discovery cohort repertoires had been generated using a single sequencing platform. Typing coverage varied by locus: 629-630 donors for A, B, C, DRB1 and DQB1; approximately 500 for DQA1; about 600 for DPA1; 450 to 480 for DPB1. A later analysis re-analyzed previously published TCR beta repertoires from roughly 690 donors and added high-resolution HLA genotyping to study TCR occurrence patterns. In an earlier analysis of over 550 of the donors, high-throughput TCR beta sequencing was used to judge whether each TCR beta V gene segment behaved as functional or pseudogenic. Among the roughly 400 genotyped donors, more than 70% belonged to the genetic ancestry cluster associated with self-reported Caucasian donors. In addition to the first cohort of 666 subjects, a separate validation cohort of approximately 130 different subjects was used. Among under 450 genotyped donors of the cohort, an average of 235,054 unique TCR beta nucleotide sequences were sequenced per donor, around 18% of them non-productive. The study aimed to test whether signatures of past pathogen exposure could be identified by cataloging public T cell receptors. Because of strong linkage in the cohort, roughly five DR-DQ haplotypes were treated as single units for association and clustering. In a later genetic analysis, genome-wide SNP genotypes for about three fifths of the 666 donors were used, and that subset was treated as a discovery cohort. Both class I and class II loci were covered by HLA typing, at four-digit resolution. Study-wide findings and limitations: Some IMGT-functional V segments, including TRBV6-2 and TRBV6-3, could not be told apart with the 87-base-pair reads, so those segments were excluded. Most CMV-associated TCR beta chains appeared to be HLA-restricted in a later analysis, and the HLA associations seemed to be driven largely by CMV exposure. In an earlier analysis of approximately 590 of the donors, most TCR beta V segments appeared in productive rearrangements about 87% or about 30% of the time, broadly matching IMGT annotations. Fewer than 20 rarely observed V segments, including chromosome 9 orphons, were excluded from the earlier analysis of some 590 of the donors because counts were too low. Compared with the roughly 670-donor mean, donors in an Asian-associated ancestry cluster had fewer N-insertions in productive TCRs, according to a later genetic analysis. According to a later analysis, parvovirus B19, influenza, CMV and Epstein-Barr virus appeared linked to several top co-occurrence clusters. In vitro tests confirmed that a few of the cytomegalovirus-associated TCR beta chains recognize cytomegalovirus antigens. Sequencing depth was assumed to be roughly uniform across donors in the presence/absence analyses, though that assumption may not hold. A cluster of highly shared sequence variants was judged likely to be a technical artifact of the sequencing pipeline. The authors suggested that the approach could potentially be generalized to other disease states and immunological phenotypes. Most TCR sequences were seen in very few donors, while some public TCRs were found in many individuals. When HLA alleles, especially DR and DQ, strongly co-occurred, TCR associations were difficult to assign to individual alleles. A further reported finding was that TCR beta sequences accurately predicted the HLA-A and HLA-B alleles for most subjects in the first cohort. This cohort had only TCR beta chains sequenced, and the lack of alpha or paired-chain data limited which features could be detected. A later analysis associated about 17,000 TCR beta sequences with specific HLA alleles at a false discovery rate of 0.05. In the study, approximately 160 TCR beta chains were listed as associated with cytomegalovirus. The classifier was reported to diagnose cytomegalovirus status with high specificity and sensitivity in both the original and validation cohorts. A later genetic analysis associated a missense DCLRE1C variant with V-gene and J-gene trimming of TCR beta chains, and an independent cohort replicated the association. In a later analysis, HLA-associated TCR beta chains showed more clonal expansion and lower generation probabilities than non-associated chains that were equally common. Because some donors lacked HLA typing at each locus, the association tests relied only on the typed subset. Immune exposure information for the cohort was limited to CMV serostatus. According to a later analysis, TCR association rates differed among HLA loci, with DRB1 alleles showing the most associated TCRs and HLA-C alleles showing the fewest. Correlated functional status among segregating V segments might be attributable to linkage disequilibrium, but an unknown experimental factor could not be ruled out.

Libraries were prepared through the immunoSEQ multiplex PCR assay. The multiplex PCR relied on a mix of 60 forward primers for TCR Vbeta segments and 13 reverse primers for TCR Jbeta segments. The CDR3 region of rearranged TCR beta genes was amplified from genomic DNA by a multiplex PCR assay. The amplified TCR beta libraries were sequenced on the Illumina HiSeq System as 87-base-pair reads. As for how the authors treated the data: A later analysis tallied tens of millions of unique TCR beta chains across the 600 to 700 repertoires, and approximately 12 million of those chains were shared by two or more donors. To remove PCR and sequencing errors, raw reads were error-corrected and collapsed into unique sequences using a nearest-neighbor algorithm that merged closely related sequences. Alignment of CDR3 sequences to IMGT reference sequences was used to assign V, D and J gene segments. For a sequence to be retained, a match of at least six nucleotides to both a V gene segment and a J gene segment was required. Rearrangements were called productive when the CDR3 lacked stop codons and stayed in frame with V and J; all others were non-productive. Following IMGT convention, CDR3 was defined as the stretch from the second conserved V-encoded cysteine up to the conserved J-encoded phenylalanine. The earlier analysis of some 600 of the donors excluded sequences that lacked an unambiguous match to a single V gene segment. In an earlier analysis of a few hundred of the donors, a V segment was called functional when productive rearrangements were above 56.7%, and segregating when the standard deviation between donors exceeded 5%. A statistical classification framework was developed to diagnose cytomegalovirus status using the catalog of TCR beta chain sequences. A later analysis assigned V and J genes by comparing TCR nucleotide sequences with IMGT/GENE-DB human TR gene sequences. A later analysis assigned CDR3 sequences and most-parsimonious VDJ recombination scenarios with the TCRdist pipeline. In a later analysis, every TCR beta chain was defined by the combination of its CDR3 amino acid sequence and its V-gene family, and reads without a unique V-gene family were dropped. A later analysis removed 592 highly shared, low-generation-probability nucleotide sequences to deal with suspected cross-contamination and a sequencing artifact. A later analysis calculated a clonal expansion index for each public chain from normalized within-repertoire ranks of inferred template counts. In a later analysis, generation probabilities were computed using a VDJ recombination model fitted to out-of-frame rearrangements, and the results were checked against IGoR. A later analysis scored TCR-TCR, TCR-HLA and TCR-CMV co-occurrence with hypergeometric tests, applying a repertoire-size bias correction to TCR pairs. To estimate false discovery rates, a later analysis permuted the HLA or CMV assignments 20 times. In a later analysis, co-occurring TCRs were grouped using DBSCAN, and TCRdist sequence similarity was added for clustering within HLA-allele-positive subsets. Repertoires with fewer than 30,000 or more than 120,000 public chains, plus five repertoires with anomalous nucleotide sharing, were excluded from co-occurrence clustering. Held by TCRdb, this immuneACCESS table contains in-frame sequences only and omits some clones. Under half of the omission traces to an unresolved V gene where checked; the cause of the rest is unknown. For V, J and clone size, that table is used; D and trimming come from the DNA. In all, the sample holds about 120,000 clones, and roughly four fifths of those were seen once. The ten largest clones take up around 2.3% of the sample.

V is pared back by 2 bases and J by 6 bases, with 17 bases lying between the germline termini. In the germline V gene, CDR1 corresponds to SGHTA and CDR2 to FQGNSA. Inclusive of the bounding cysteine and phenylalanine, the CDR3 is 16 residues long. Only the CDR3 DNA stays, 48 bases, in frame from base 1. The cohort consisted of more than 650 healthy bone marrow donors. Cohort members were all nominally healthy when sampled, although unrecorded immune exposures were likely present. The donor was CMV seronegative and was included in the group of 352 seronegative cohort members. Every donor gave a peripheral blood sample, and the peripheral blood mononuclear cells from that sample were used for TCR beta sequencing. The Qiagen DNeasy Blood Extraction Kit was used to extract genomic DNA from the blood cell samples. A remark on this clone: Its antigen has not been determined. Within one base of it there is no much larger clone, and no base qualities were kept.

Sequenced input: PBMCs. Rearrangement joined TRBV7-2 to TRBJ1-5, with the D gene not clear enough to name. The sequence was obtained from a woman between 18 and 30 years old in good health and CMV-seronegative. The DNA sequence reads TGTGCCAGCAGCTTATCGGGTCCTAACACCGTTCAGCCCCAGCATTTT. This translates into CASSLSGPNTVQPQHF.